The rows below give T cell receptor beta chains drawn from one sample of a study of cytomegalovirus exposure and HLA in healthy donors. Produced via immunoSEQ multiplex PCR; TCRdb's table is partial and in-frame only. The table includes about 57,000 clones, under 80% detected once. The sequenced sample consisted of PBMCs. The receptors come from a man aged 25 to 40 in good health and CMV-seropositive. Both conserved end residues are part of each CDR3. A D gene is named only where the DNA matches it firmly. The size of a clone is reported for some rows only, either as once, few or many, or as a class for expanded clones.

12,TRBV5-4,.,TRBJ2-5,.,CASSFYRETQYF,TGTGCCAGCAGCTTCTACAGGGAGACCCAGTACTTC
16,TRBV10-3,.,TRBJ2-3,TRBD2,CAISAGTSGSTDTQYF,TGTGCCATCAGTGCCGGGACTAGCGGAAGCACAGATACGCAGTATTTT
14,TRBV6-5,.,TRBJ2-7,TRBD1,CASSRGQVSYEQYF,TGTGCCAGCAGTAGAGGACAGGTCTCCTACGAGCAGTACTTC
15,TRBV5-8,.,TRBJ1-5,.,CASSLGTIGNQPQHF,TGTGCCAGCAGCTTGGGCACAATTGGCAATCAGCCCCAGCATTTT
14,TRBV4-2,.,TRBJ2-7,.,CASSHEGGYYEQYF,TGTGCCAGCAGCCATGAGGGGGGGTACTACGAGCAGTACTTC
13,TRBV30,.,TRBJ1-4,.,CAWSIRGNEKLFF,TGTGCCTGGAGTATCCGGGGGAATGAAAAACTGTTTTTT
13,TRBV6-5,.,TRBJ1-1,.,CASSYSMGGEAFF,TGTGCCAGCAGTTACTCGATGGGGGGAGAGGCTTTCTTT
14,TRBV7-6,.,TRBJ1-3,.,CASSLAGVGNTIYF,TGTGCCAGCAGCTTAGCAGGGGTTGGAAACACCATATATTTT
15,TRBV2,.,TRBJ1-6,.,CASRGEGTRNSPLHF,TGTGCCAGCAGGGGTGAGGGAACGCGGAATTCACCCCTCCACTTT
18,TRBV5-1,.,TRBJ1-1,.,CASSLVSPAGSLGAEAFF,TGCGCCAGCAGCTTGGTATCCCCCGCGGGGTCCCTTGGAGCTGAAGCTTTCTTT
17,TRBV5-5,.,TRBJ1-6,.,CASSSPRSPSYNSPLHF,TGTGCCAGCAGCTCACCTAGGTCACCCTCCTATAATTCACCCCTCCACTTT
14,TRBV5-4,once,TRBJ1-1,.,CASSLVQGNTEAFF,TGTGCCAGCAGCTTGGTCCAGGGAAACACTGAAGCTTTCTTT
17,TRBV2,.,TRBJ1-1,.,CASSETREGLVSTEAFF,TGTGCCAGCAGTGAAACCAGGGAGGGGCTGGTTAGCACTGAAGCTTTCTTT
14,TRBV2,few,TRBJ1-2,.,CASSEGGGNYGYTF,TGTGCCAGCAGTGAAGGTGGGGGGAACTATGGCTACACCTTC
13,TRBV6-6,.,TRBJ2-5,.,CASTGQTKETQYF,TGTGCCAGCACCGGACAGACGAAAGAGACCCAGTACTTC
14,TRBV28,.,TRBJ2-5,.,CASSPDSYQETQYF,TGTGCCAGCAGTCCGGACAGCTACCAAGAGACCCAGTACTTC
16,TRBV4-3,.,TRBJ2-7,TRBD1,CASSQEFGTGSSEQYF,TGCGCCAGCAGCCAAGAATTCGGGACAGGGTCGTCCGAGCAGTACTTC
16,TRBV6-6,few,TRBJ2-6,TRBD1,CASRRDRGSGANVLTF,TGTGCCAGCAGGCGGGACAGGGGTTCTGGGGCCAACGTCCTGACTTTC
15,TRBV9,once,TRBJ2-3,.,CASSEATYSTDTQYF,TGTGCCAGCAGCGAGGCGACATATAGCACAGATACGCAGTATTTT
14,TRBV5-1,.,TRBJ1-1,.,CASSDQGGAFEAFF,TGCGCCAGCAGCGACCAGGGTGGGGCGTTTGAAGCTTTCTTT
16,TRBV6-5,.,TRBJ2-7,.,CASSYLKMGSPYEQYF,TGTGCCAGCAGTTATTTGAAAATGGGCAGCCCCTACGAGCAGTACTTC
13,TRBV5-4,.,TRBJ2-2,TRBD1,CASGTGTTGELFF,TGTGCCAGCGGGACAGGGACCACCGGGGAGCTGTTTTTT
14,TRBV27,once,TRBJ1-2,.,CASSSRAGWNGYTF,TGTGCCAGCAGCTCTAGGGCAGGGTGGAATGGCTACACCTTC
14,TRBV5-1,.,TRBJ1-2,TRBD1,CASSLGDSLYGYTF,TGCGCCAGCAGCTTGGGGGACAGTCTGTATGGCTACACCTTC
16,TRBV18,.,TRBJ1-5,.,CASSLYDSRSNQPQHF,TGTGCCAGCTCACTCTACGACAGCAGGAGCAATCAGCCCCAGCATTTT
13,TRBV25-1,.,TRBJ1-1,.,CASTPAGLGEAFF,TGTGCCAGCACCCCGGCAGGGTTGGGTGAAGCTTTCTTT